This TCR beta chain came from a study of control samples from healthy donors and cancer patients. The germline CDR1 and CDR2 sequences are DFQATT and SNEGSKA (reference sequence). The CDR3 runs 14 residues. Unmatched junction bases numbered 4, after V lost 3 bases and J lost 6 bases. Clones were read by immunoSEQ multiplex PCR, and TCRdb kept only the in-frame ones, dropping some. The data hold around 20,000 clones, with around 84% observed a single time. This receptor was obtained from an elderly man with head and neck cancer. Input material: PBMCs. The chain employs TRBV20-1 and TRBJ1-4; the match to TRBD1 covers 10 bases. The CDR3: CSASSGTGDEKLFF. CDR3 sequence (DNA): TGCAGTGCTAGTTCCGGGACAGGGGATGAAAAACTGTTTTTT.